These 8 T cell receptor beta chains came from one sample sequenced in a study of blood T cell repertoires in COVID-19. Assay used: immunoSEQ multiplex PCR; TCRdb lists only in-frame clones, some missing. The repertoire holds about 220,000 clones, approximately 84% seen once, with roughly 2.4% in the top ten. The specimen sequenced was peripheral blood. These receptors were collected from a woman aged 55-69 years with acute or convalescent COVID-19.

The genes are TRBV5-1 and TRBJ1-1, with 12 bases lining up with TRBD1. V lost 0 bases and J lost 13; bases outside the gene matches: 10. In germline, CDR1 is SGHRS, CDR2 YFSETQ. The CDR3 length is 15 residues. The CDR3 DNA is TGCGCCAGCAGCTTGGCCGGGGACAGGGGGCATGGGGATTTCTTT. Amino acids: CASSLAGDRGHGDFF.

This chain links TRBV13 with TRBJ1-1; D unclear. This CDR3 has 13 residues. Germline-derived CDR1 and CDR2 are PRHDT and FYEKMQ (reference sequence). V was shortened by 3 bases and J by 1 base, with 6 bases between the two germline ends. The CDR3 spells CASSFTRNTEAFF. In DNA form, the CDR3 reads TGTGCCAGCAGCTTCACCAGGAACACTGAAGCTTTCTTT.

The chain links TRBV11-3 to TRBJ2-3; 10 nucleotides match TRBD2. Germline-derived CDR1 and CDR2 are SGHNT and YENEEA. V gave up 7 bases and J gave up 0 bases; unmatched junction bases: 7. The CDR3 runs to 16 residues. The CDR3 sequence: CASISGGGNSTDTQYF. The CDR3 nucleotides are TGTGCCAGCATCAGCGGGGGGGGAAATAGCACAGATACGCAGTATTTT.

The rearrangement joins TRBV9 to TRBJ2-2, with TRBD1 identical over 8 bases. The germline V gene has CDR1 SGDLS and CDR2 YYNGEE. The V and J ends lost 3 bases and 0 bases, in that order; junction bases with no gene match: 4. CDR3 length: 16 amino acids. CDR3 nucleotides: TGTGCCAGCAGCGAGGGGACAGGTTCGAACACCGGGGAGCTGTTTTTT. It codes for CASSEGTGSNTGELFF.

In its sample, this clone was seen once. This chain connects TRBV3-1 (or the pseudogene TRBV3-2) to TRBJ1-2; 12 nucleotides align to TRBD1. V gave up 2 bases and J gave up 5 bases; unmatched junction bases: 6. The germline V gene encodes CDR1 LGHDT and CDR2 YNNKEL (reference sequence). This CDR3 spans 16 amino acids. The CDR3 DNA follows: TGTGCCAGCAGCCAATGGGGACAGGGGGCCTCTTATGGCTACACCTTC. It specifies CASSQWGQGASYGYTF.

The CDR3 region is CASRGDRVNTGELFF. The CDR3 DNA follows: TGTGCCAGCAGAGGGGACAGGGTGAACACCGGGGAGCTGTTTTTT. The chain recombines TRBV5-4 with TRBJ2-2; 9 bases agree with TRBD1. This CDR3 region has 15 residues. With 5 bases clipped from V and 1 base from J, the junction kept 3 bases outside the gene matches. Germline CDR1 SGHNT, CDR2 YYREEE (reference sequence). The whole variable domain, remainder taken from reference TRBV5-4 and TRBJ2-2, is ETGVTQSPTHLIKTRGQQVTLRCSSQSGHNTVSWYQQALGQGPQFIFQYYREEENGRGNFPPRFSGLQFPNYSSELNVNALELDDSALYLCASRGDRVNTGELFFGEGSRLTVL.

The chain links TRBV6-1 to TRBJ2-2; D unresolved. CDR1 and CDR2 (germline): MNHNS, SASEGT. The length of the CDR3 is 13 residues. V gave up 1 base and J gave up 6 bases, with 6 bases separating them. The CDR3 spells CASSEVWPGELFF. CDR3 nucleotide sequence: TGTGCCAGCAGTGAAGTGTGGCCCGGGGAGCTGTTTTTT.

This clone is a singleton in its sample. This chain links TRBV5-1 with TRBJ1-1, with TRBD1 matching 7 bases. The germline V gene has CDR1 SGHRS and CDR2 YFSETQ. The trim removed 4 bases at V and 4 bases at J, leaving 10 bases unmatched. The CDR3 is made up of 15 amino acids. In nucleotides, the CDR3 is TGCGCCAGCAGCGCCACTCAGGGGGTGGGCACTGAAGCTTTCTTT. Translated: CASSATQGVGTEAFF. The full variable domain, in which reference TRBV5-1 and TRBJ1-1 provide the parts outside the CDR3, is KAGVTQTPRYLIKTRGQQVTLSCSPISGHRSVSWYQQTPGQGLQFLFEYFSETQRNKGNFPGRFSGRQFSNSRSEMNVSTLELGDSALYLCASSATQGVGTEAFFGQGTRLTVV.